This passage covers 18 T cell receptor beta chains from one sample sequenced in a study of cytomegalovirus exposure and HLA in healthy donors. 60 Vbeta and 13 Jbeta primers were used in PCR. Clones were sequenced by immunoSEQ multiplex PCR, and TCRdb holds only the in-frame ones, with some missing. The profile shows around 160,000 clones, roughly 80% of them singletons. The source material was PBMCs. All receptors derive from a woman in her thirties or forties in good health and CMV-seropositive.

The rearrangement joins TRBV28 to TRBJ2-4; 8 nucleotides match TRBD1. J was trimmed by 7 bases and V by 2 bases; bases with no gene match: 13. Looked up from germline, CDR1 is MDHEN and CDR2 is SYDVKM. This CDR3 contains 17 residues. The CDR3 DNA is TGTGCCAGCAGTTTACCCGGACAGGGCGCGAAAACCAACATTCAGTACTTC. Translation: CASSLPGQGAKTNIQYF.

The chain links TRBV12-2 to TRBJ1-2; no check of the table's D call, TRBD1, against the DNA was made. TRBV12-2 is given as a pseudogene. CDR3 length equals 18 residues. This CDR3 is CASRLLYFTGLANYGYTF. The CDR3 region has the DNA TGTGCAAGTCGCTTGCTTTACTTTACAGGCTTAGCTAACTATGGCTACACCTTC.

This chain connects TRBV9 to TRBJ2-5; D gene unclear. The length of the CDR3 is 13 residues. The germline V gene has CDR1 SGDLS and CDR2 YYNGEE. Trimming removed 0 bases from V and 5 bases from J, with 8 bases in between. Here the CDR3 DNA reads TGTGCCAGCAGCGTAGATGGGCGTGAGACCCAGTACTTC. It codes for CASSVDGRETQYF.

The CDR3 loop reads CASSPQASETQYF. The CDR3 DNA is TGTGCCAGCAGCCCCCAGGCGAGTGAGACCCAGTACTTC. The chain couples TRBV7-3 to TRBJ2-5; no clear D. Looked up from germline, CDR1 is SGHTA and CDR2 is FQGTGA. Between the trimmed V and J ends, which lost 5 bases and 5 bases, there was a span of 12 bases. The CDR3 is 13 residues long.

This chain connects TRBV6-1 to TRBJ1-6; no clear D. Germline CDR1 MNHNS, CDR2 SASEGT. The CDR3 spans 13 residues. V was cut by 2 bases and J by 4 bases, with 3 bases left in between. The CDR3 is CASSERYNSPLHF. The CDR3 bases are TGTGCCAGCAGTGAACGGTATAATTCACCCCTCCACTTT.

This chain uses TRBV6-5 with TRBJ1-2, with 7 bases matching TRBD1. The CDR3 consists of 13 residues. V shed 5 bases, J shed 4 bases, and the junction held 4 bases outside the gene matches. The germline V gene encodes CDR1 MNHEY and CDR2 SVGAGI. The CDR3 loop is CASSTQGVYGYTF. CDR3 DNA sequence: TGTGCCAGCAGTACCCAGGGGGTCTATGGCTACACCTTC.

The chain recombines TRBV19 with TRBJ2-7; D remains unclear. The V end lost 3 bases, the J end lost 7 bases, and 7 bases lay between the germline ends. The CDR3 length is 11 residues. Per the germline V gene, CDR1 is LNHDA and CDR2 is SQIVND (reference sequence). This CDR3 reads CASSIAGEQYF. CDR3 bases: TGTGCCAGTAGTATTGCCGGGGAGCAGTACTTC. The full variable domain, its missing parts supplied by reference TRBV19 and TRBJ2-7, is DGGITQSPKYLFRKEGQNVTLSCEQNLNHDAMYWYRQDPGQGLRLIYYSQIVNDFQKGDIAEGYSVSREKKESFPLTVTSAQKNPTAFYLCASSIAGEQYFGPGTRLTVT.

The chain has TRBV7-9 and TRBJ1-1; weak D call: TRBD1 (5 bases). V gave up 6 bases and J gave up 3 bases, with 11 bases separating them. Germline V gives CDR1 SEHNR, CDR2 FQNEAQ (reference sequence). The CDR3 extends over 13 amino acids. The CDR3 loop is CASRPSGDTEAFF. The CDR3 bases are TGTGCCAGCAGGCCTTCGGGGGACACTGAAGCTTTCTTT.

The V call is TRBV19, the J call TRBJ1-6; 9 bases are shared with TRBD1. The germline gives CDR1 LNHDA, CDR2 SQIVND (reference sequence). CDR3 length equals 14 residues. Losses at the gene ends were 5 bases for V and 10 bases for J; bases not matched to a gene: 6. As DNA, the CDR3 is TGTGCCAGTAGTCCCGGGACAGGGAGCTCACCCCTCCACTTT. It translates to CASSPGTGSSPLHF.

V is TRBV18 and J is TRBJ2-5; 10 bases align to TRBD2. This CDR3 region has 18 residues. V dropped 3 bases and J dropped 2; count of bases not matched to a gene: 12. CDR1 and CDR2 from the germline V gene are KGHSH and LQKENI. The CDR3 here is CASSPGIGSGGKQETQYF. The CDR3 DNA sequence: TGTGCCAGCTCACCGGGAATCGGTAGCGGGGGGAAACAAGAGACCCAGTACTTC.

For the CDR3, the DNA is TGTGCCAGCAGAACAGGGGGATCCTATAATGAAAAACTGTTTTTT. It yields the protein CASRTGGSYNEKLFF. The rearrangement uses TRBV28 and TRBJ1-4; 8 bases line up with TRBD1. With V trimmed by 6 bases and J by 4 bases, 7 bases remained unmatched. CDR1 and CDR2 from the germline V gene are MDHEN and SYDVKM. This CDR3 has 15 amino acids.

Concerning this clone itself: The germline gene is not matched at one end of the junction; a read error may be the cause. The rearrangement joins TRBV4-2 to TRBJ1-3; D is unresolved. Looked up from germline, CDR1 is LGHNA and CDR2 is YNFKEQ. The CDR3 has 16 amino acids. The CDR3 sequence: CAGSQELTGSGNTIYF. For the CDR3, the DNA is TGTGCCGGCAGCCAAGAGCTGACGGGCTCTGGAAACACCATATATTTT.

The chain recombines TRBV10-2 with TRBJ2-2; D not certain. V was cut by 6 bases and J by 1 base, with 9 bases left in between. Looked up from germline, CDR1 is WSHSY and CDR2 is SAAADI. The CDR3 has 14 residues. CDR3 DNA sequence: TGCGCCAGCAGGCCCGAGAAGAACACCGGGGAGCTGTTTTTT. It encodes CASRPEKNTGELFF.

This chain links TRBV10-2 with TRBJ2-1; the D is unclear. This CDR3 contains 14 residues. Germline CDR1 and CDR2: WSHSY and SAAADI. V shed 3 bases and J shed 0 bases, with 6 bases lying between them. DNA of the CDR3: TGCGCCAGCAGTGACTTCAGCTCCTACAATGAGCAGTTCTTC. Translation: CASSDFSSYNEQFF.

The rearrangement joins TRBV5-4 to TRBJ2-5; a weak D match, TRBD2 (6 bases). The DNA end is a closer match to TRBJ2-7, so the J assignment may be wrong. This CDR3 is built from 15 residues. Germline CDR1 SGHNT, CDR2 YYREEE (reference sequence). This CDR3 is CASSLGAGSSYEQYF. The CDR3 DNA reads as TGTGCCAGCAGCTTAGGGGCGGGGAGCTCCTACGAGCAGTACTTC.

The chain joins TRBV6-5 to TRBJ1-6, with D unresolved. CDR1 and CDR2 (germline): MNHEY, SVGAGI. This CDR3 spans 13 amino acids. Trimming pared 7 bases from V and 9 bases from J, leaving 13 bases between. CDR3 DNA: TGTGCCAGCACCCGGGAACGGGGTTCACCCCTCCACTTT. Its protein product is CASTRERGSPLHF.

The chain recombines TRBV6-4 with TRBJ1-4; TRBD1 matches at 9 bases. J was trimmed by 5 bases and V by 5 bases; bases with no gene match: 6. Germline assignment: CDR1 MRHNA and CDR2 SNTAGT. CDR3 length: 15 residues. The CDR3 sequence is CASSPTGTGNEKLFF. DNA of the CDR3: TGTGCCAGCAGTCCCACCGGGACAGGGAATGAAAAACTGTTTTTT.

The chain is built from TRBV19 and TRBJ1-5; TRBD1 is a possible D gene (6 bases). Germline CDR1 reads LNHDA; CDR2 reads SQIVND (reference sequence). This CDR3 region has 15 residues. The V end was cut by 3 bases, the J end by 6 bases, with 15 bases between. CDR3: CASSIPDSVTQPQHF. The CDR3 DNA sequence: TGTGCCAGTAGTATCCCGGACAGTGTCACTCAGCCCCAGCATTTT.